This record looks at one T cell receptor (beta chain) sequence and its context. Its matching antigen is unknown. These data belong to a study of human versus mouse CDR3 diversity and MHC coevolution. Sorting isolated naive CD4 T cells lacking CD45RO and expressing CD62L. Germline V gene lookup returns CDR1 SGHTA and CDR2 FQGNSA. V was clipped by 5 bases and J by 2 bases, with 24 bases between them. There are 18 residues in the CDR3. Using immunoSEQ multiplex PCR, the repertoire was profiled, and TCRdb retains in-frame clones only, with some absent. This table has tens of thousands of clones, around 95% appearing once. Study results and limitations: Human T cells underwent selection on roughly 6 different MHC II alleles. Mice had fewer CDR3 deletions and insertions than humans on average. Clonal inequality was lowest in most of the three human donors.

The V and J genes are TRBV7-2 and TRBJ1-2; D uncertain. The sequencing input was naive CD4+ T cells from blood. Indicated subset: CD45RO-negative CD62L-positive naive CD4 T cells. The clonotype comes from a person aged 30-69 years in good health. The CDR3 sequence is CASSPSIIGAYQNYGYTF. CDR3 DNA: TGTGCCAGCAGCCCCTCGATTATTGGAGCGTATCAAAACTATGGCTACACCTTC.